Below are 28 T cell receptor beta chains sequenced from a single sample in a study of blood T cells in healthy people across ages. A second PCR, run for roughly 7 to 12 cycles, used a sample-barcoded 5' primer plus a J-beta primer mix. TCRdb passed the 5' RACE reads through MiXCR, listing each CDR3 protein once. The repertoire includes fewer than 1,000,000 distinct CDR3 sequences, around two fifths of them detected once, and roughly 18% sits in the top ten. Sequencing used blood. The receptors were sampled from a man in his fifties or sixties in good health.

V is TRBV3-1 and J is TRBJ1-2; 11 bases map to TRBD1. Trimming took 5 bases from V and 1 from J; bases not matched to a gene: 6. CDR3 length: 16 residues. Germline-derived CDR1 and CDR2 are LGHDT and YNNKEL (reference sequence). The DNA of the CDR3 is TGTGCCAGCAGCACCGGGACAGGGGGAAATAACTATGGCTACACCTTC. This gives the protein CASSTGTGGNNYGYTF.

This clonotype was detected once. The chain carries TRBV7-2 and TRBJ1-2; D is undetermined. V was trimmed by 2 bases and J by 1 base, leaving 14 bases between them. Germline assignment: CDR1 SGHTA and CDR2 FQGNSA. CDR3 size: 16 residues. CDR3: CASSLSQGRNNYGYTF. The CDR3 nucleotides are TGTGCCAGCAGCTTATCCCAAGGACGGAATAACTATGGCTACACCTTC.

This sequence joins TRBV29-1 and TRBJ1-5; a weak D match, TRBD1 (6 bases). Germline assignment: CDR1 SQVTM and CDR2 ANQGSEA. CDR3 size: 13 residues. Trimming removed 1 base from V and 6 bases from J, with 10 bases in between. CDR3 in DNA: TGCAGCGTTGAAGGACAGGACGGTCAGCCCCAGCATTTT. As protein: CSVEGQDGQPQHF.

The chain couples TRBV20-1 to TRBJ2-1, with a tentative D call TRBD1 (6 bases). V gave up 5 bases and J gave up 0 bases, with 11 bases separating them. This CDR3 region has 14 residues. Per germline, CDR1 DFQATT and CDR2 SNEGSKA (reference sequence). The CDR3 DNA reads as TGCAGTGCTCCCGGGACACGCTCCTACAATGAGCAGTTCTTC. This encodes CSAPGTRSYNEQFF.

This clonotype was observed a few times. This chain's CDR3 is CASSSGTAVSTDTQYF. DNA of the CDR3: TGCGCCAGCAGCTCGGGGACGGCTGTAAGCACAGATACGCAGTATTTT. V usage is TRBV5-1 and J usage is TRBJ2-3, with D possibly being TRBD1 or TRBD2 (5 bases each). Trimming left V 3 bases short and J 0 bases short, with 14 bases between. Looked up from germline, CDR1 is SGHRS and CDR2 is YFSETQ. The CDR3 has 16 residues. The variable domain in full, completed from reference TRBV5-1 and TRBJ2-3, reads KAGVTQTPRYLIKTRGQQVTLSCSPISGHRSVSWYQQTPGQGLQFLFEYFSETQRNKGNFPGRFSGRQFSNSRSEMNVSTLELGDSALYLCASSSGTAVSTDTQYFGPGTRLTVL.

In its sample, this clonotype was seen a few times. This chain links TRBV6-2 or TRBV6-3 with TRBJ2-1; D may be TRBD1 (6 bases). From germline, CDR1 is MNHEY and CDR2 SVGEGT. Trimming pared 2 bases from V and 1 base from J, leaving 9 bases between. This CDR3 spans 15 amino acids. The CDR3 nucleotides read TGTGCCAGCAGTTACGAGGGGGAGTCCTACAATGAGCAGTTCTTC. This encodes CASSYEGESYNEQFF.

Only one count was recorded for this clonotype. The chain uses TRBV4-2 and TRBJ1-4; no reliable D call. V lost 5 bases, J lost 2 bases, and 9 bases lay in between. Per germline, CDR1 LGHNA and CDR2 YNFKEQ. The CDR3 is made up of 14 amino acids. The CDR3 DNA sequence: TGTGCCAGCAGCTCGCCGCGGACTAATGAAAAACTGTTTTTT. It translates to CASSSPRTNEKLFF.

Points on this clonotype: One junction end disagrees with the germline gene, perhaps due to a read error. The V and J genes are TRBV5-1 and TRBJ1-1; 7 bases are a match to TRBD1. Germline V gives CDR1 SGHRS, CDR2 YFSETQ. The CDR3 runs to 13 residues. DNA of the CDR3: TGCGCCAGCAGCGGGACAGTCCGAGCTGAAGCTTCCTTT. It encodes CASSGTVRAEASF.

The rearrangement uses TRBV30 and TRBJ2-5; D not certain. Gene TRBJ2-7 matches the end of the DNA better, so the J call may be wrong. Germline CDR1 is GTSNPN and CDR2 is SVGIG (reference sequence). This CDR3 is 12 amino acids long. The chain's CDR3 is CAWSVERFEQYF. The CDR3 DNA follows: TGTGCCTGGAGTGTGGAAAGATTCGAGCAGTACTTC.

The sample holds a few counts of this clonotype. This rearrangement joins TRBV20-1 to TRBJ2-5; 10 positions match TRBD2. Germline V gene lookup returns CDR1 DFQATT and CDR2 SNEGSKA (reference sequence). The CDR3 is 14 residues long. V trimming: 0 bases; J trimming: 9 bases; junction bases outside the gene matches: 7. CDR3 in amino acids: CSARDSGGTSPQYF. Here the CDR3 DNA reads TGCAGTGCTAGAGATAGCGGGGGGACCTCGCCCCAGTACTTC.

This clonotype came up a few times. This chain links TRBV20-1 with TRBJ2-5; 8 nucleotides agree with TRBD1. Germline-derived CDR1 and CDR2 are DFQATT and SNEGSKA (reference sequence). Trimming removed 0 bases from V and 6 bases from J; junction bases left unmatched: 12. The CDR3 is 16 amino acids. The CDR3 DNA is TGCAGTGCTAGAGATGGCCCAGGGGGCGTATTAAAGACCCAGTACTTC. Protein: CSARDGPGGVLKTQYF.

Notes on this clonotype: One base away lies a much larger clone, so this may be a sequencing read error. The CDR3 here is CASSDAGSGDTQYF. As DNA, the CDR3 is TGTGCCAGCAGTGACGCGGGGAGCGGAGATACGCAGTATTTT. J is TRBJ2-3 and V is TRBV7-8; TRBD2 might be the D (6 bases). Germline values: CDR1 SGHVS, CDR2 FQNEAQ. The CDR3 consists of 14 residues. V was shortened by 6 bases and J by 5 bases, with 15 bases between the two germline ends.

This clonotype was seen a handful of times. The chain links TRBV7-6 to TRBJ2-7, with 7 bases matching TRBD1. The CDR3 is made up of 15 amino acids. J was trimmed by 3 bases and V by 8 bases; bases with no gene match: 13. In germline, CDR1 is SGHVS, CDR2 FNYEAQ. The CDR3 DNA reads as TGTGCCAGCCGGCTGAGGACAGGAGGAGACTACGAGCAGTACTTC. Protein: CASRLRTGGDYEQYF.

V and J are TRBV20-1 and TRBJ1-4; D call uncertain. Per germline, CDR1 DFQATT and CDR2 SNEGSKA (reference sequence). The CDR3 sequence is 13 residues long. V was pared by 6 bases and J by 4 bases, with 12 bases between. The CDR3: CSAPKGNNEKLFF. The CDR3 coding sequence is TGCAGTGCCCCAAAGGGCAATAATGAAAAACTGTTTTTT.

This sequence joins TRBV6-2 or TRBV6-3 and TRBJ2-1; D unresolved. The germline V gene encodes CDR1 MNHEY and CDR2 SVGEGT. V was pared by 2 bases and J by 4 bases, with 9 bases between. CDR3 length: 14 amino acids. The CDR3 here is CASSYGIGYNEQFF. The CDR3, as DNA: TGTGCCAGCAGTTACGGGATCGGGTACAATGAGCAGTTCTTC.

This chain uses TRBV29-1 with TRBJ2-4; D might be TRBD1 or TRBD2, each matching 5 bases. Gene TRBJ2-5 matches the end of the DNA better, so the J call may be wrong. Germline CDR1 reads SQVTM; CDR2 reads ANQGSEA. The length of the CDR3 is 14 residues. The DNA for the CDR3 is TGCAGCGTTGAATTGGGGGTGATTGGAGAGACCCAGTACTTC. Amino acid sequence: CSVELGVIGETQYF.

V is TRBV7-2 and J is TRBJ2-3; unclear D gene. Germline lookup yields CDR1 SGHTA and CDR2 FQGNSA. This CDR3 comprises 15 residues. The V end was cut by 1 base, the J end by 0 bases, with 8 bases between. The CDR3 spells CASSLVGISTDTQYF. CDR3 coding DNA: TGTGCCAGCAGCTTAGTTGGAATCAGCACAGATACGCAGTATTTT.

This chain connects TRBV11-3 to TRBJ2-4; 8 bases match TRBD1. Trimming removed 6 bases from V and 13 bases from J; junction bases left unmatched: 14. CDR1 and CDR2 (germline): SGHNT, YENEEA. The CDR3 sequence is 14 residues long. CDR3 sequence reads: CASRTGTGPPQQYF. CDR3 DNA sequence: TGTGCCAGCAGGACCGGGACAGGTCCCCCGCAGCAGTACTTC.

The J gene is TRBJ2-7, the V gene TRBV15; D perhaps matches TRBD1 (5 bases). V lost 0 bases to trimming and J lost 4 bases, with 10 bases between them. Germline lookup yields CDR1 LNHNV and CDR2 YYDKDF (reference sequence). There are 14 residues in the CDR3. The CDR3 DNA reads TGTGCCACCAGCAGAGATCTGGGGCCGTACGAGCAGTACTTC. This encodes CATSRDLGPYEQYF.

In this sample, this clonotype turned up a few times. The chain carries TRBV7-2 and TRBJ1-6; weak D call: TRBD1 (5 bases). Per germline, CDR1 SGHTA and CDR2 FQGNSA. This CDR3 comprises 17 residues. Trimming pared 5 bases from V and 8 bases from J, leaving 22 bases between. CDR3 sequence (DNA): TGTGCCAGCAGCCTCCGTGAGGTGGGGCCTCTAGATTCACCCCTCCACTTT. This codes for CASSLREVGPLDSPLHF.

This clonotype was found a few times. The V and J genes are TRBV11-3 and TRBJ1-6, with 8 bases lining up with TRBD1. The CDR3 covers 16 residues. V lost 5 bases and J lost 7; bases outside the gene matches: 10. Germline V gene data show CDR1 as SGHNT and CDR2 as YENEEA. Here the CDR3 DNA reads TGTGCCAGCAGCGTAACCCAGGGGGCGCCGAATTCACCCCTCCACTTT. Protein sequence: CASSVTQGAPNSPLHF.

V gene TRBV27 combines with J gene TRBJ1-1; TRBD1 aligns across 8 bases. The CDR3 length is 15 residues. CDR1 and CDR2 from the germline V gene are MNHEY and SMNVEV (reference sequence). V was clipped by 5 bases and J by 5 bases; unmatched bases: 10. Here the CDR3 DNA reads TGTGCCAGCAGTACCCAGGACAGGGCCCGAACTGAAGCTTTCTTT. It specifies CASSTQDRARTEAFF.

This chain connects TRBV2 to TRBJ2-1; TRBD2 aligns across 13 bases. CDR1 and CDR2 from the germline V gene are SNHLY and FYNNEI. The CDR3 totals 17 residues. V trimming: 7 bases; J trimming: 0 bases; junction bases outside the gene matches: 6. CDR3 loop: CASKGTSGVISYNEQFF. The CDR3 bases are TGTGCCAGCAAAGGGACTAGCGGGGTTATCTCCTACAATGAGCAGTTCTTC.

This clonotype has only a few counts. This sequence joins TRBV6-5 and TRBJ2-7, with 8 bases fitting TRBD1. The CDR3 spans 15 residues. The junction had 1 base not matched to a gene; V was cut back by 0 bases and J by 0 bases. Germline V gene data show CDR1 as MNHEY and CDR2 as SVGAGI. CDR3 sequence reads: CASSYSTGASYEQYF. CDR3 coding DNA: TGTGCCAGCAGTTACTCGACAGGGGCCTCCTACGAGCAGTACTTC.

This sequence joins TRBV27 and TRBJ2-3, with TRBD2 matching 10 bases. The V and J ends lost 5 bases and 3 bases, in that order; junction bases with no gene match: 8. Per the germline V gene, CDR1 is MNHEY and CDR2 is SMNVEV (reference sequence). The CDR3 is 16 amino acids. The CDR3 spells CASSDTSGMRTDTQYF. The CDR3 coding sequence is TGTGCCAGCAGTGATACTAGCGGGATGAGAACAGATACGCAGTATTTT.

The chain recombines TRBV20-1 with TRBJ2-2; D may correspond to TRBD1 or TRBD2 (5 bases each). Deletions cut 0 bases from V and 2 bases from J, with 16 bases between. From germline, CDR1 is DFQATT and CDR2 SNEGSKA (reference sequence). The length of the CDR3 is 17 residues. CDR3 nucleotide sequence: TGCAGTGCTAGAGACTCTTCGGGGCCGTCAAACACCGGGGAGCTGTTTTTT. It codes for CSARDSSGPSNTGELFF.

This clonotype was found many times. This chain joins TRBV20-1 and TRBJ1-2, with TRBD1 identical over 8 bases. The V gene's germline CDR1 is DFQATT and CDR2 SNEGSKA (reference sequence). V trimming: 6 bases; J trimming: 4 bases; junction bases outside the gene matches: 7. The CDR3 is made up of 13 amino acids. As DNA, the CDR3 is TGCAGTGCCGAGGACAGGGTTAGCTATGGCTACACCTTC. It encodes CSAEDRVSYGYTF.

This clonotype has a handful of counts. CDR3 sequence reads: CASSQRIPPDTQYF. CDR3 DNA sequence: TGTGCCAGCAGCCAACGGATTCCACCAGATACGCAGTATTTT. The J gene is TRBJ2-3, the V gene TRBV3-1; D uncertain. Trimming shortened V by 2 bases and J by 4 bases, and 10 bases separated the two germline ends. This CDR3 is built from 14 residues. Germline CDR1 and CDR2: LGHDT and YNNKEL (reference sequence).